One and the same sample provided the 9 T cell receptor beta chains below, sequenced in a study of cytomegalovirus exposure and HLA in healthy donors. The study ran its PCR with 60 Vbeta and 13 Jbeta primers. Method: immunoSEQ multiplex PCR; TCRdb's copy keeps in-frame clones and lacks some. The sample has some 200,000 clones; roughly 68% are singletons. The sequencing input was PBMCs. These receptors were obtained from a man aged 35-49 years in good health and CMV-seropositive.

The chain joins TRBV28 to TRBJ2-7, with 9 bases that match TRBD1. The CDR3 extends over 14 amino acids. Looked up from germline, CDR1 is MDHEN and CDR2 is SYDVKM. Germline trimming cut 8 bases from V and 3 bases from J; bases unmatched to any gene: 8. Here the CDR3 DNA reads TGTGCCAGCGTGCGGACAGGGGAGAACTACGAGCAGTACTTC. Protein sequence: CASVRTGENYEQYF.

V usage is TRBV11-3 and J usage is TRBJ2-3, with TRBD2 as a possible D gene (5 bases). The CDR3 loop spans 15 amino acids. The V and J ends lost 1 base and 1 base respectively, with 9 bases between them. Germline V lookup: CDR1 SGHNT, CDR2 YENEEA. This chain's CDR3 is CASSLVTEGTDTQYF. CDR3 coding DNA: TGTGCCAGCAGCTTAGTTACGGAGGGCACAGATACGCAGTATTTT.

The CDR3 loop reads CASTEVGGEQYF. The CDR3 bases are TGTGCCAGCACAGAAGTAGGGGGTGAGCAGTACTTC. This rearrangement joins TRBV7-9 to TRBJ2-7, with D maybe TRBD1 (6 bases). CDR1 is SEHNR, CDR2 FQNEAQ, per germline (reference sequence). The CDR3 runs 12 residues. Trimming stripped 7 bases from V and 7 bases from J, with 14 bases between.

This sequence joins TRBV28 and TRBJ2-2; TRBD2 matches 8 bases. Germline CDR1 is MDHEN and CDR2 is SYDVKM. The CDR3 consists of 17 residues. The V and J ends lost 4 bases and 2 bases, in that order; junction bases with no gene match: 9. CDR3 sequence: CASSSVGGVANTGELFF. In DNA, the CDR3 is TGTGCCAGCAGTTCCGTCGGGGGGGTCGCAAACACCGGGGAGCTGTTTTTT. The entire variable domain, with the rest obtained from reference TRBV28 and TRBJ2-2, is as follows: DVKVTQSSRYLVKRTGEKVFLECVQDMDHENMFWYRQDPGLGLRLIYFSYDVKMKEKGDIPEGYSVSREKKERFSLILESASTNQTSMYLCASSSVGGVANTGELFFGEGSRLTVL.

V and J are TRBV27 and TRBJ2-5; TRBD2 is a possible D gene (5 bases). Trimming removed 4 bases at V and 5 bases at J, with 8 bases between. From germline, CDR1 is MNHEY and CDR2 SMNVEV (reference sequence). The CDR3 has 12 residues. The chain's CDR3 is CASSSGEETQYF. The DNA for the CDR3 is TGTGCCAGCAGTTCCGGGGAGGAGACCCAGTACTTC.

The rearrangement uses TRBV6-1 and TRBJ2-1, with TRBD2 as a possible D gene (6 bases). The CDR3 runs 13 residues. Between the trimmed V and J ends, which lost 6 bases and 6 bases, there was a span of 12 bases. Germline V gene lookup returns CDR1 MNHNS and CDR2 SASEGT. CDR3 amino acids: CASSGGYGNEQFF. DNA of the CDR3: TGTGCCAGCAGCGGGGGTTACGGCAATGAGCAGTTCTTC.

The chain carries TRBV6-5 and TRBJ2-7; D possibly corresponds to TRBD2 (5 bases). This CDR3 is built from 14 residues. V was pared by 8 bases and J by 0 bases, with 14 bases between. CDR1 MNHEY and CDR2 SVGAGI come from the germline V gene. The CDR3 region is CASGEKGASYEQYF. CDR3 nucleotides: TGTGCCAGCGGGGAGAAGGGCGCCTCCTACGAGCAGTACTTC.

CDR3 DNA: TGTGCCAGCAGTACTAGCGGGGGAACCGGGGAGCTGTTTTTT. The encoded protein is CASSTSGGTGELFF. The chain has TRBV6-6 and TRBJ2-2; 11 nucleotides agree with TRBD2. With 5 bases clipped from V and 5 bases from J, the junction kept 1 base outside the gene matches. The CDR3 totals 14 residues. Germline-derived CDR1 and CDR2 are MNHNY and SVGAGI (reference sequence).

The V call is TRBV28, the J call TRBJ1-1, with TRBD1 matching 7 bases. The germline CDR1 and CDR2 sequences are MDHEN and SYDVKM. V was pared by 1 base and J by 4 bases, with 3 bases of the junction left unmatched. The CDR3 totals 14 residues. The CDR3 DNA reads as TGTGCCAGCAGTTTATACGGACAGGCCACTGAAGCTTTCTTT. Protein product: CASSLYGQATEAFF.